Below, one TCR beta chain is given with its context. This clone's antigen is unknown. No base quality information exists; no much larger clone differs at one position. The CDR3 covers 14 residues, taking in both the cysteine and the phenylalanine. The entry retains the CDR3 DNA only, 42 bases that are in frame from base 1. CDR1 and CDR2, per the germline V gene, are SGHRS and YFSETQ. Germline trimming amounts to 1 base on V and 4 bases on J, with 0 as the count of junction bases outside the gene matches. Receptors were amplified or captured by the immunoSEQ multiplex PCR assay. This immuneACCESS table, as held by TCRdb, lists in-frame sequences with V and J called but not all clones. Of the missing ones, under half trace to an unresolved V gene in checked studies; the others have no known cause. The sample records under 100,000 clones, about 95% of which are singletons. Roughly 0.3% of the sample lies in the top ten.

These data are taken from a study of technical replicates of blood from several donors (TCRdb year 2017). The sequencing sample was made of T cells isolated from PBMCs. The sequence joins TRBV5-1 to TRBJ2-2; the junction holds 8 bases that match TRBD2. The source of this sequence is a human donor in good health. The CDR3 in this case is CASSLTSGTGELFF. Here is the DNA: TGCGCCAGCAGCTTGACTAGCGGCACCGGGGAGCTGTTTTTT.